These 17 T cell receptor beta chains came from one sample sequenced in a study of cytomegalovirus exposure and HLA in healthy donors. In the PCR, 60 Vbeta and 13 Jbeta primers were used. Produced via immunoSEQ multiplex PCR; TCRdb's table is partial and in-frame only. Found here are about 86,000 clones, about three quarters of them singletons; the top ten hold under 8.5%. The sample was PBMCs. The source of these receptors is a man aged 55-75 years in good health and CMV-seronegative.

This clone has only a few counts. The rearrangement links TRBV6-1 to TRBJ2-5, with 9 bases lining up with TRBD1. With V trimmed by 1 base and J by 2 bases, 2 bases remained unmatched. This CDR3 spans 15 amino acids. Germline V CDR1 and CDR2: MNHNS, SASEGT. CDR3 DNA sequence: TGTGCCAGCAGTGAAGGGGACAGGGAGCAAGAGACCCAGTACTTC. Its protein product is CASSEGDREQETQYF.

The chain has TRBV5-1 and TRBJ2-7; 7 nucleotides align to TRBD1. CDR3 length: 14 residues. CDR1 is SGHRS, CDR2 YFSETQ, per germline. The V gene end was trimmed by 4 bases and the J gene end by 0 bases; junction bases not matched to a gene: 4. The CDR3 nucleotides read TGCGCCAGCAGCAGGACAGGCACCTCCTACGAGCAGTACTTC. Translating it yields CASSRTGTSYEQYF. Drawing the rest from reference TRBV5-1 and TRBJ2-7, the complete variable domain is KAGVTQTPRYLIKTRGQQVTLSCSPISGHRSVSWYQQTPGQGLQFLFEYFSETQRNKGNFPGRFSGRQFSNSRSEMNVSTLELGDSALYLCASSRTGTSYEQYFGPGTRLTVT.

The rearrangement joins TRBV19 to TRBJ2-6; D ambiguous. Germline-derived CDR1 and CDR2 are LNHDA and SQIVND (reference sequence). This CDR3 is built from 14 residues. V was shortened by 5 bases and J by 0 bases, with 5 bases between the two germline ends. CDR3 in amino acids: CASSQSSGANVLTF. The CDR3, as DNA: TGTGCCAGTAGTCAATCCTCTGGGGCCAACGTCCTGACTTTC.

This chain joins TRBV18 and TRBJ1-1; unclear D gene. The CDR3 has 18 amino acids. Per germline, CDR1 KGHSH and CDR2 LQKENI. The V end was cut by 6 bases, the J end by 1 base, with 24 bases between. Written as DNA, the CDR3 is TGTGCCAGCTCCCCGACATCTATCTGGTACGAAGGGAACACTGAAGCTTTCTTT. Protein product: CASSPTSIWYEGNTEAFF.

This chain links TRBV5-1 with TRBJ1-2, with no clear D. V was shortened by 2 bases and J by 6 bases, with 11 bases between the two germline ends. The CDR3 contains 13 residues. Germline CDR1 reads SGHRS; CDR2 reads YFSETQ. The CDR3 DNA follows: TGCGCCAGCAGCTTAGAGAACAGTGATGGCTACACCTTC. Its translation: CASSLENSDGYTF.

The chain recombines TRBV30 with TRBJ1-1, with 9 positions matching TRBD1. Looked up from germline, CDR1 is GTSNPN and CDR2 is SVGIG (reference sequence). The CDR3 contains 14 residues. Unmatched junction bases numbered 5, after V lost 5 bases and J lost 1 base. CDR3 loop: CAWARTGANTEAFF. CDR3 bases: TGTGCCTGGGCACGGACAGGGGCGAACACTGAAGCTTTCTTT.

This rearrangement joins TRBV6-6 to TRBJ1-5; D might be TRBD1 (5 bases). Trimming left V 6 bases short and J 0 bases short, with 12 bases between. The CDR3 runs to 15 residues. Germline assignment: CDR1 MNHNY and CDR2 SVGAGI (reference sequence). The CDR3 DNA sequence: TGTGCCAGCAGCCAATCAGGGTTTAGCAATCAGCCCCAGCATTTT. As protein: CASSQSGFSNQPQHF.

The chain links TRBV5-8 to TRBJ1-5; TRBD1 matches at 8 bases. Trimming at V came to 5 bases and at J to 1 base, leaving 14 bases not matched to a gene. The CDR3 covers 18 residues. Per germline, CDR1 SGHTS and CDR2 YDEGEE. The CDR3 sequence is CASRVGFYRGISNQPQHF. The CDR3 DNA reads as TGTGCCAGCAGGGTAGGATTTTACAGGGGGATAAGCAATCAGCCCCAGCATTTT.

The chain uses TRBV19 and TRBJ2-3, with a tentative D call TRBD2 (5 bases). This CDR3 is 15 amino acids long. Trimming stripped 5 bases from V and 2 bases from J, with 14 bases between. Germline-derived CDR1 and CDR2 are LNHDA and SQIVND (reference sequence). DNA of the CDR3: TGTGCCAGTAGTTTGGAACTAGGGAACACAGATACGCAGTATTTT. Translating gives CASSLELGNTDTQYF.

CDR3 bases: TGTGCCAGCAGCTCCTTAGGGGATACTAATGAAAAACTGTTTTTT. This sequence encodes CASSSLGDTNEKLFF. The chain carries TRBV16 and TRBJ1-4, with TRBD1 as a possible D gene (5 bases). CDR1 KGHSY and CDR2 FQNENV come from the germline V gene. The CDR3 covers 15 residues. The V and J ends lost 5 bases and 2 bases respectively, with 12 bases between them.

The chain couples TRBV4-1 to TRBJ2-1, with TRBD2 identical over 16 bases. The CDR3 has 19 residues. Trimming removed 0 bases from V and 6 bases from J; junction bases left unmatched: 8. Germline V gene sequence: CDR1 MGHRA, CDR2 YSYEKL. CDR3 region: CASSQDLGTSGRVLNEQFF. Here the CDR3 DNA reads TGCGCCAGCAGCCAAGATCTGGGGACTAGCGGGAGGGTCCTCAATGAGCAGTTCTTC.

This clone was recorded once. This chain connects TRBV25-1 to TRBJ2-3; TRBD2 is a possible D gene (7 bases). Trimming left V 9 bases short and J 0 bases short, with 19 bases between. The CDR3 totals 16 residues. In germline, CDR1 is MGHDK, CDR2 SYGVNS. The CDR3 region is CASARGAESSTDTQYF. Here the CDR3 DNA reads TGTGCCAGTGCTCGGGGGGCAGAGTCTAGCACAGATACGCAGTATTTT.

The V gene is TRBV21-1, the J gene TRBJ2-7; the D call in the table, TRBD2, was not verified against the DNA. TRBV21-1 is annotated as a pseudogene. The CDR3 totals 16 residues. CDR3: CASSRTGLAGVSEQYF. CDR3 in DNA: TGTGCCAGCAGCAGAACGGGACTAGCGGGAGTCTCCGAGCAGTACTTC.

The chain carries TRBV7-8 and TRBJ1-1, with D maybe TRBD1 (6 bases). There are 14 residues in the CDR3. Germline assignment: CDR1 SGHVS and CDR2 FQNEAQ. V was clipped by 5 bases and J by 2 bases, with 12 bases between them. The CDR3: CASSRGGVNTEAFF. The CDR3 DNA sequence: TGTGCCAGCAGCCGAGGGGGGGTCAACACTGAAGCTTTCTTT.

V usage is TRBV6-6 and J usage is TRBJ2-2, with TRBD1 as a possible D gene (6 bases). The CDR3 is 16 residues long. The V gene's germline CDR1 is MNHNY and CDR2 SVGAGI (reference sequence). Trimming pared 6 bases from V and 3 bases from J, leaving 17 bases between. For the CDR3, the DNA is TGTGCCAGCAGCATCCTGGGGGCTTTGGACACCGGGGAGCTGTTTTTT. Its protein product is CASSILGALDTGELFF.

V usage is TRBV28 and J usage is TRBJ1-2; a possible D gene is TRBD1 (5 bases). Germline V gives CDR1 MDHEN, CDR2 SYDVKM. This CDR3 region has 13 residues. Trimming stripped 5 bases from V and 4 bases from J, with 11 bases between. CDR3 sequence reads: CASSLQQGYGYTF. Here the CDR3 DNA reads TGTGCCAGCAGTCTACAGCAGGGCTATGGCTACACCTTC.

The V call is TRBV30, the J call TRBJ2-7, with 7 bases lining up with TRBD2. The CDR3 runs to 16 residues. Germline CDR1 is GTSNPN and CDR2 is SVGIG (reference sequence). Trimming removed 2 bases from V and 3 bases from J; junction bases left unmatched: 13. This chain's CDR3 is CAWSPTQASGYYEQYF. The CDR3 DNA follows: TGTGCCTGGAGTCCAACTCAGGCTAGCGGATACTACGAGCAGTACTTC.